This T cell receptor (beta chain) came from a study of T cell changes during pregnancy in multiple sclerosis. Germline V gene lookup returns CDR1 KGHSH and CDR2 LQKENI. Trimming at V came to 6 bases and at J to 0 bases, leaving 5 bases not matched to a gene. This CDR3 has 15 residues. Repertoires were generated with immunoSEQ multiplex PCR, while TCRdb's copy carries only in-frame clones and drops some. Of around 83,000 clones detected, about 93% appear once; the ten largest clones hold 0.45% to 0.6%. The origin of this receptor is a female donor with multiple sclerosis, enrolled in a pregnancy study. The specimen comprised CD4+ T cells from peripheral blood mononuclear cells, sampled in the second trimester of pregnancy. J is TRBJ1-3 and V is TRBV18; 7 nucleotides line up with TRBD1. The CDR3 protein is CASSRTGSSGNTIYF. CDR3 nucleotides: TGTGCCAGCTCGAGGACAGGAAGCTCTGGAAACACCATATATTTT.